One TCR beta chain is described in this entry. This record belongs to a study of CD8 T cells in Susac syndrome. The V gene's germline CDR1 is DFQATT and CDR2 SNEGSKA (reference sequence). Trimming removed 3 bases from V and 4 bases from J, with 19 bases in between. The CDR3 length is 16 residues. High-throughput TCR beta sequencing covered peripheral CD8+ and CD4+ T cells. The authors reverse transcribed 0.5 to 1 ug RNA with random hexamers. The immunoSEQ assay covered 54 Vbeta and 13 Jbeta segments for CDR3. TCRdb processed the immunoSEQ multiplex PCR reads anew with MiXCR; each CDR3 protein has one entry. This repertoire shows about 150,000 distinct CDR3 sequences, around 95% found once; its top ten account for around 0.21%.

The rearrangement uses TRBV20-1 and TRBJ1-3; D not certain. This sequence was found in a human donor with multiple sclerosis. Sequencing used CD8+ T cells from PBMCs. CDR3 sequence (DNA): TGCAGTGCTAGGCCTCTCAGCAGCCCCGACGGAAACACCATATATTTT. Translation gives CSARPLSSPDGNTIYF.